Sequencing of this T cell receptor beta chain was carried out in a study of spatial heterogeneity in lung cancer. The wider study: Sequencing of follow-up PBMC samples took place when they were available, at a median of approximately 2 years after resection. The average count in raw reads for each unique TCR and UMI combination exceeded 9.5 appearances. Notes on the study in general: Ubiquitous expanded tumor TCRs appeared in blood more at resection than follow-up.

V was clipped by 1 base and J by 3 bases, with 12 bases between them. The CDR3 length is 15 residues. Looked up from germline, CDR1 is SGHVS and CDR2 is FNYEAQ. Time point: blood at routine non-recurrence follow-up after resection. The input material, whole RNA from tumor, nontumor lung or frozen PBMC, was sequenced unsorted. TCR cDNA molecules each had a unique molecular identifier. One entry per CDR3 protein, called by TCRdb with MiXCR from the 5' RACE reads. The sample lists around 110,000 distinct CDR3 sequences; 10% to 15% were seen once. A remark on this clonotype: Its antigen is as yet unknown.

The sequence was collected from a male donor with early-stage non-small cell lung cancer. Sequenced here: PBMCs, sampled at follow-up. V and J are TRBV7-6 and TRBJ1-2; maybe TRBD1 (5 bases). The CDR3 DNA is TGTGCCAGCAGCTTAGGAGGGGATCGGTACTATGGCTACACCTTC. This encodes CASSLGGDRYYGYTF.